This T cell receptor beta chain was found in a study of human T cells and chemical hapten exposure. Germline assignment: CDR1 LGHDT and CDR2 YNNKEL (reference sequence). With 7 bases removed from V and 3 bases from J, the gap between germline ends came to 7 bases. The CDR3 loop spans 11 amino acids. Described time point: patch test 1, 2 weeks after DPC sensitization. As to treatment: therapeutic diphenylcyclopropenone sensitization with weekly scalp DPC. Concerning this clonotype itself: This clone may be a read error of a much larger clone one base away.

TCRdb called the RACE reads again in MiXCR, with one record for every CDR3 protein. Of about 49,000 distinct CDR3 sequences listed, about 10% were seen once; the top ten hold around 4.3%. V is TRBV3-1 and J is TRBJ2-7; D unclear. The material was whole blood, obtained in connection with sensitization to the hapten diphenylcyclopropenone (DPC). This clonotype originated in a woman in her fifties or sixties with alopecia areata. Some clones in this sample may be carry-over from other donors' samples. CDR3 protein: CASNHRYEQYF. The CDR3 bases are TGTGCCAGCAACCACCGCTACGAGCAGTACTTC.